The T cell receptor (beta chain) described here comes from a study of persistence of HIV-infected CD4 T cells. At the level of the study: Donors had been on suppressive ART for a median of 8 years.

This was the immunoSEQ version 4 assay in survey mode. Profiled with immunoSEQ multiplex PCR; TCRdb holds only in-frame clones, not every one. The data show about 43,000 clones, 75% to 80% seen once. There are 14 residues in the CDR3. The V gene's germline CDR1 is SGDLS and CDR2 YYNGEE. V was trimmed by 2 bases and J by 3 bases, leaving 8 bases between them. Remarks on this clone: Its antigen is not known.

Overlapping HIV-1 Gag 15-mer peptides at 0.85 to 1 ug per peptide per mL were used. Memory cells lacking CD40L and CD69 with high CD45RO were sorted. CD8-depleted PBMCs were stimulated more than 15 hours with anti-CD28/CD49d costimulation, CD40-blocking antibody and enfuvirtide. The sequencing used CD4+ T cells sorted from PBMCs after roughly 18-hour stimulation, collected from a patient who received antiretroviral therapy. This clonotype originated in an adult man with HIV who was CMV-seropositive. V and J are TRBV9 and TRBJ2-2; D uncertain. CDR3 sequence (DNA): TGTGCCAGCAGCGTGTTGTCGGACACCGGGGAGCTGTTTTTT. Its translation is CASSVLSDTGELFF. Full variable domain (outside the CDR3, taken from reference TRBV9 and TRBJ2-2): DSGVTQTPKHLITATGQRVTLRCSPRSGDLSVYWYQQSLDQGLQFLIQYYNGEERAKGNILERFSAQQFPDLHSELNLSSLELGDSALYFCASSVLSDTGELFFGEGSRLTVL.